Described below is a single T cell receptor beta chain sequence and its context. Its antigen is undetermined. This specimen comes from a study of cytomegalovirus exposure and HLA in healthy donors. Germline-derived CDR1 and CDR2 are SNHLY and FYNNEI. The length of the CDR3 is 17 residues. V was cut by 0 bases and J by 1 base, with 16 bases left in between. Findings and limits, study-wide: The authors considered a cluster of highly shared sequence variants likely to be a sequencing artifact. TCR beta chain V- and J-gene trimming was linked, in a later analysis, to a missense variant in DCLRE1C. Analysis performed later showed TCR beta chains linked to HLA being more clonally expanded than equally common others.

Amplification used 60 Vbeta primers and 13 Jbeta primers. The assay was immunoSEQ multiplex PCR, and TCRdb's table has in-frame clones only and misses some. The sample carries about 170,000 clones, around 81% recorded once. Sequenced material: PBMCs. The chain is built from TRBV2 and TRBJ2-7; D is perhaps TRBD2 (5 bases). The TCR sequence derives from a woman aged 25 to 45 in good health and CMV-seropositive. CDR3 bases: TGTGCCAGCAGTGAAGCGCTTCGAGCGGTTGGTTCCTACGAGCAGTACTTC. Encoded protein: CASSEALRAVGSYEQYF.